This is a list of T cell receptor beta chains from one sample in a study of T cells in Graves' hyperthyroidism and ophthalmopathy. Each CDR3 protein gets one entry after TCRdb re-called the multiplex PCR reads with MiXCR. There are about 380,000 distinct CDR3 sequences in the sample; roughly 18% occur only once, and over 35% lies in the top ten. Material: blood. These receptors originate from a man younger than 35 with Graves' ophthalmopathy. CDR3s include the opening cysteine and the closing phenylalanine or tryptophan. A D gene is named only where the DNA matches it firmly. Clone size is given for some rows only: seen once, a few or many times, or a class if the clone is expanded.

D gene	V gene	J gene	clone size	CDR3 DNA	CDR3 protein
TRBD1	TRBV3-1	TRBJ1-2	many	TGTGCCAGCAGCCAAGATCGACAGGGTGGTGGCTACACCTTC	CASSQDRQGGGYTF
TRBD2	TRBV13	TRBJ2-3	NA	TGTGCCAGCCGATCTGGACTAGGCACATTGAATACGCAGTATTTT	CASRSGLGTLNTQYF
NA	TRBV12-3/TRBV12-4	TRBJ2-7	many	TGTGCCAGCACCGATAGACCAAATTACTACGAGCAGTACTTC	CASTDRPNYYEQYF
TRBD1	TRBV4-1	TRBJ2-1	few	TGCGCCAGCAGCCAAGAGACAGGGTATGAGCAGTTCTTC	CASSQETGYEQFF
NA	TRBV5-1	TRBJ2-1	many	TGCGCCAGCAGCCAAAGGACGAGCTCCTACAATGAGCAGTTCTTC	CASSQRTSSYNEQFF
NA	TRBV7-2	TRBJ2-2	NA	TGTGCCAACAGCTTAGCAGGGTGGGGCACCGGGGAGCTGTTTTTT	CANSLAGWGTGELFF
NA	TRBV27	TRBJ1-3	few	TGTGCCAGCAGTCCCGTGGACAGCTCTGGAAACACCATATATTTT	CASSPVDSSGNTIYF
TRBD2	TRBV28	TRBJ2-3	few	TGTGCCAGCAGTGGAATAGCGGGAGTGAGGGCAGATACGCAGTATTTT	CASSGIAGVRADTQYF
TRBD1	TRBV20-1	TRBJ1-6	many	TGCAGTGCTAGAGATCTCGTCCGGGACAGAAATTCACCCCTCCACTTT	CSARDLVRDRNSPLHF
NA	TRBV27	TRBJ2-7	few	TGTGCCAGCAGATTAGGCAGGGGAGGATACGAGCAGTACTTC	CASRLGRGGYEQYF
TRBD2	TRBV15	TRBJ2-3	NA	TGTGCCACCGTCCGGGGGGACTCCTTTGTTGATACGCAGTATTTT	CATVRGDSFVDTQYF
NA	TRBV11-2	TRBJ2-7	NA	TGTGCCAGCAGCTTATACCGGACAGCCGAGCAGTACTTC	CASSLYRTAEQYF
TRBD1	TRBV19	TRBJ2-1	NA	TGTGCCAGTAGTGTTTTAGGGACAGGAGTTCCAATGAGGCAGTTCTTC	CASSVLGTGVPMRQFF
NA	TRBV6-1	TRBJ2-1	NA	TGTGCCAGCAGTCAACAGGGTTGGGGCCCCAATGAGCAGTTCTTC	CASSQQGWGPNEQFF
NA	TRBV27	TRBJ1-2	many	TGTGCCAGCAGTCCGCGGTGGAGGGGCTATGGCTACACCTTC	CASSPRWRGYGYTF
NA	TRBV5-8	TRBJ2-2	NA	TGTGCCACTACAGACCGCCTAGACACCGGGGAGCTGTTTTTT	CATTDRLDTGELFF
TRBD1	TRBV2	TRBJ1-1	many	TGTGCCAGCAGACGGGACAGGGGGCTTGAAGCTTTCTTT	CASRRDRGLEAFF
TRBD1	TRBV28	TRBJ1-2	NA	TGTGCCAGCAGGTCGACAGGGGACGCCAACTATGGCTACACCTTC	CASRSTGDANYGYTF
TRBD2	TRBV28	TRBJ2-7	many	TGTGCCAGCTGGGGACTAGCGGGGTACTACGAGCAGTACTTC	CASWGLAGYYEQYF
NA	TRBV18	TRBJ1-1	few	TGTGCCAGCTCACCTTTCACGGTCATGAACACTGAAGCTTTCTTT	CASSPFTVMNTEAFF
NA	TRBV28	TRBJ1-5	many	TGTGCCAGTTCCCTGGAATTTTCGCAGCCCCAGCATTTT	CASSLEFSQPQHF
TRBD2	TRBV20-1	TRBJ2-3	NA	TGCAGTGCTAGAGGAGTAGCGGGGGGGGACACAGATACGCAGTATTTT	CSARGVAGGDTDTQYF
TRBD2	TRBV5-1	TRBJ2-7	NA	TGCGCCAGCAGCTTCGACGGGGGGACCGAGCAGTACTTC	CASSFDGGTEQYF
NA	TRBV11-1	TRBJ2-5	many	TGTGCCAGCAGCTTACTCCCTTCGACAAGCCAAGAGACCCAGTACTTC	CASSLLPSTSQETQYF
TRBD2	TRBV20-1	TRBJ2-7	NA	TGCAGTGCTAGAGCCGGGACTAGCGTGGGGGAGCAGTACTTC	CSARAGTSVGEQYF
NA	TRBV12-3/TRBV12-4	TRBJ2-1	few	TGTGCCAGCAGTTTACCACGGGATGAGCAGTTCTTC	CASSLPRDEQFF
NA	TRBV11-2	TRBJ1-4	NA	TGTGCCAGCAGCCCCCGTGGGGGGTCCAATGAAAAACTGTTTTTT	CASSPRGGSNEKLFF
TRBD1	TRBV4-1	TRBJ2-3	NA	TGCGCCAGCAGCCAAACGGACAGGGATGGGGGGACGCAGTATTTT	CASSQTDRDGGTQYF
TRBD2	TRBV18	TRBJ2-3	NA	TGTGCCAGCTCACCGAGTAGCGGGGGGCCAACAGATACGCAGTATTTT	CASSPSSGGPTDTQYF
NA	TRBV15	TRBJ1-3	NA	TGTGCCACCAGCAGAATCCTCCAGGGAAACACCATATATTTT	CATSRILQGNTIYF
TRBD2	TRBV20-1	TRBJ2-2	NA	TGCAGTGCTAGAGATCTAGCGGGCGACACCGGGGAGCTGTTTTTT	CSARDLAGDTGELFF
TRBD1	TRBV5-5	TRBJ2-7	once	TGTGCCAGCAGCTTGGCGTGGCAGGGGGTTGAGTACGAGCAGTACTTC	CASSLAWQGVEYEQYF
NA	TRBV7-2	TRBJ1-1	many	TGTGCCAGCAGCTTAGTCCACACGGGATGGAACACTGAAGCTTTCTTT	CASSLVHTGWNTEAFF
NA	TRBV28	TRBJ1-2	few	TGTGCCAGCAGCTCGACAGTCTATGGCTACACCTTC	CASSSTVYGYTF
NA	TRBV7-7	TRBJ2-7	NA	TGTGCCAGCAGCCCAGGACCGGGGAGGGAGCAGTACTTC	CASSPGPGREQYF
TRBD2	TRBV5-1	TRBJ2-7	NA	TGCGCCAGCGGCTTGCTTGGCGGGGGAGGCAATGAGCAGTACTTC	CASGLLGGGGNEQYF
TRBD2	TRBV6-2/TRBV6-3	TRBJ2-7	many	TGTGCCAGCAGACCCGCGGGGGGGACCTACGAGCAGTACTTC	CASRPAGGTYEQYF
NA	TRBV20-1	TRBJ2-3	few	TGCAGTGCTAGCCGCCTGGATACGCAGTATTTT	CSASRLDTQYF
NA	TRBV10-1	TRBJ1-3	few	TGCGCCAGCAATCCTCAAGGGACCATATATTTT	CASNPQGTIYF
NA	TRBV19	TRBJ2-2	NA	TGTGCTGCAAGGGGGACAAATAACACCGGGGAGCTGTTTTTT	CAARGTNNTGELFF
NA	TRBV7-9	TRBJ2-5	NA	TGTGCCAGCAGAAACCGGGACGAAGAGACCCAGTACTTC	CASRNRDEETQYF
TRBD1	TRBV2	TRBJ1-2	NA	TGTGCCAGTACCGGGACAGGGAACTATGGCTACACCTTC	CASTGTGNYGYTF
NA	TRBV2	TRBJ2-6	NA	TGTGCCAGCCTCAGTTGGGGGGACTCTGGGGCCAACGTCCTGACTTTC	CASLSWGDSGANVLTF
NA	TRBV6-6	TRBJ2-7	many	TGTGCCAGCAGTTACGGGGGGCAGGGTTTCTGGGGCCGCTCCTACGAGCAGTACTTC	CASSYGGQGFWGRSYEQYF
TRBD2	TRBV6-1	TRBJ2-1	many	TGTGCCAGCAGTGAAAGGGCGGGGGGGGGCGAGCAGTTCTTC	CASSERAGGGEQFF
TRBD1	TRBV14	TRBJ2-2	NA	TGTGCCAGCAGCCAACGGGGACAGGGATACACCGGGGAGCTGTTTTTT	CASSQRGQGYTGELFF
NA	TRBV2	TRBJ2-1	many	TGTGCCAGCGACAGCTACAATGAGCAGTTCTTC	CASDSYNEQFF
TRBD1	TRBV20-1	TRBJ2-6	many	TGCAGTGCGACAGGGCCCGGGGCCAACGTCCTGACTTTC	CSATGPGANVLTF
TRBD1	TRBV12-3/TRBV12-4	TRBJ2-7	many	TGTGCCAGCAGCCGACAGGGGCTGTCCTACGAGCAGTACTTC	CASSRQGLSYEQYF
TRBD1	TRBV12-3/TRBV12-4	TRBJ2-5	many	TGTGCCAGCAGTCCGGACAGGCAAGAGACCCAGTACTTC	CASSPDRQETQYF
TRBD1	TRBV5-5	TRBJ2-2	NA	TGTGCCAGCAGCCGAGCCACTACGCTGGACAGGGTCGGCGGGGAGCTGTTTTTT	CASSRATTLDRVGGELFF
TRBD1	TRBV3-1	TRBJ1-5	few	TGTGCCAGCAGCTCGGGACAGTCGAGCAATCAGCCCCAGCATTTT	CASSSGQSSNQPQHF
NA	TRBV4-1	TRBJ2-3	many	TGCGCCAGCAGCCAACTAGACAGGTCAGATACGCAGTATTTT	CASSQLDRSDTQYF
NA	TRBV19	TRBJ1-1	NA	TGTGCCAGTAGTATTATATCGCCACCGAACACTGAAGCTTTCTTT	CASSIISPPNTEAFF